The clone carrying this T cell receptor beta chain has a handful of counts. The data are from a study of blood T cell repertoires in COVID-19. The data were produced by immunoSEQ multiplex PCR, yet TCRdb's version contains in-frame clones alone and is incomplete. The table lists 150,000 to 200,000 clones, approximately 88% of them singletons. V trimming: 7 bases; J trimming: 5 bases; junction bases outside the gene matches: 8. In germline, CDR1 is LNHDA, CDR2 SQIVND (reference sequence). The CDR3 extends over 14 amino acids. The TCR comes from a woman of 80 years or more with active or convalescent COVID-19. V and J are TRBV19 and TRBJ1-5, with 7 bases fitting TRBD1. The sample consisted of peripheral blood. The CDR3 DNA follows: TGTGCCAGTACCTCACAGGGGAAGTATCAGCCCCAGCATTTT. Translation: CASTSQGKYQPQHF.